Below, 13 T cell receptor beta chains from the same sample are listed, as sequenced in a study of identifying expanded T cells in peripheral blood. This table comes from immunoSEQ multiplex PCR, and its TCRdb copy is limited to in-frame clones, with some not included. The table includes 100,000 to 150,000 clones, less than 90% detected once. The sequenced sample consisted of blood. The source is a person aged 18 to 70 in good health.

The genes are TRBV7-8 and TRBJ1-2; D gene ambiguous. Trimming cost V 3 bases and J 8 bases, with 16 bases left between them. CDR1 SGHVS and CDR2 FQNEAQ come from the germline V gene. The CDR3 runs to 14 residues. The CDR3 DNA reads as TGTGCCAGCAGCTTTCGCACGGGAACGGTCGGCTACACCTTC. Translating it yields CASSFRTGTVGYTF.

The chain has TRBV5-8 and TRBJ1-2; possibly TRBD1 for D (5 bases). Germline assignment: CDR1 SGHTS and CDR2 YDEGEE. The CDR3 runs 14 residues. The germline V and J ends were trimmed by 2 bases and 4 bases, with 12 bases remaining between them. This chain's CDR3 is CASSFGGKGYGYTF. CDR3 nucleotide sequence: TGTGCCAGCAGCTTCGGGGGGAAGGGCTATGGCTACACCTTC.

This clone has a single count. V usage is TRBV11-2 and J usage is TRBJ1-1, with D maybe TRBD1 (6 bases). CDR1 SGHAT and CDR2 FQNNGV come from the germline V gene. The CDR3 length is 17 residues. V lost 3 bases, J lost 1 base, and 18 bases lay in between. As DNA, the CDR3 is TGTGCCAGCAGCTTCCCCTCAGGGGCGGACAAGAACACTGAAGCTTTCTTT. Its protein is CASSFPSGADKNTEAFF.

The CDR3 bases are TGTGCCAGTAGTATTGAGGATAACTATGGCTACACCTTC. Amino acid sequence: CASSIEDNYGYTF. The genes are TRBV19 and TRBJ1-2; no clear D gene. Deletions cut 3 bases from V and 1 base from J, with 6 bases between. The germline CDR1 and CDR2 sequences are LNHDA and SQIVND (reference sequence). The CDR3 is 13 amino acids.

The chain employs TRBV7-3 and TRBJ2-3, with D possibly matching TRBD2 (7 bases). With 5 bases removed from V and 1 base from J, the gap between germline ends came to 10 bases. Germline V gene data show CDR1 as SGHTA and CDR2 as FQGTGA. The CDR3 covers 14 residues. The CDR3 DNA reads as TGTGCCAGCAGCCGCGGGGGCCGCACAGATACGCAGTATTTT. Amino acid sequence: CASSRGGRTDTQYF.

CDR3 sequence: CASSLTGTLNQPQHF. The CDR3 coding sequence is TGTGCCAGCAGCCTGACCGGGACGCTGAATCAGCCCCAGCATTTT. The V and J genes are TRBV7-2 and TRBJ1-5; D is possibly TRBD1 (5 bases). Trimming took off 5 bases at V and 4 bases at J, with 15 bases between the two ends. The CDR3 consists of 15 residues. Germline V gene data show CDR1 as SGHTA and CDR2 as FQGNSA.

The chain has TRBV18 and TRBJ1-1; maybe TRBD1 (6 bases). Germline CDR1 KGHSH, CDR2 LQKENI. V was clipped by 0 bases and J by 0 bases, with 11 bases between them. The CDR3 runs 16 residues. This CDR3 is CASSPPTGVMNTEAFF. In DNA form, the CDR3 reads TGTGCCAGCTCACCACCGACAGGCGTCATGAACACTGAAGCTTTCTTT.

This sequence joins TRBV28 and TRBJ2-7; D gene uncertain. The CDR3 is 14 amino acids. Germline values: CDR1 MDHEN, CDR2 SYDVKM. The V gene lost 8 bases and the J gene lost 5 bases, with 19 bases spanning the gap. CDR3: CASYPGLPPNEQYF. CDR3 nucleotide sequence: TGTGCCAGCTATCCTGGTCTCCCCCCCAACGAGCAGTACTTC.

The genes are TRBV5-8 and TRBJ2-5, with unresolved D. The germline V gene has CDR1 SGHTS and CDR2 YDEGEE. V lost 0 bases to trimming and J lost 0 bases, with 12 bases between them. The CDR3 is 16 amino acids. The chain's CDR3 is CASSLVYRSNQETQYF. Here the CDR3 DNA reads TGTGCCAGCAGCTTGGTCTACAGAAGTAACCAAGAGACCCAGTACTTC.

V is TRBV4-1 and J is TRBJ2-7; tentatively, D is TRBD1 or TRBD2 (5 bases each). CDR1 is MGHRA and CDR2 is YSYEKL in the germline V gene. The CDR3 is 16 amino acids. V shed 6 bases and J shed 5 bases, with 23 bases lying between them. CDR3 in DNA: TGCGCCAGCAGTCCAACGAACGAGGGGATCGGTGACGAGCAGTACTTC. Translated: CASSPTNEGIGDEQYF.

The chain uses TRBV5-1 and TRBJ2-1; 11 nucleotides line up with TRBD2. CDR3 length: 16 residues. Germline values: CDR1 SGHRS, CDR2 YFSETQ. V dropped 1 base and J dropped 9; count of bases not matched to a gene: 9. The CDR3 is CASSLLTSGSGGEQFF. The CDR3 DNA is TGCGCCAGCAGCTTGTTAACTAGCGGGAGCGGCGGTGAGCAGTTCTTC.

In DNA form, the CDR3 reads TGTGCCAGCAGTGCGTTTTCGGGGAATGCGGGCTACGAGCAGTACTTC. It specifies CASSAFSGNAGYEQYF. The V and J genes are TRBV25-1 and TRBJ2-7, with D possibly matching TRBD2 (5 bases). The CDR3 consists of 16 residues. The germline V gene has CDR1 MGHDK and CDR2 SYGVNS. Trimming left V 4 bases short and J 3 bases short, with 19 bases between.

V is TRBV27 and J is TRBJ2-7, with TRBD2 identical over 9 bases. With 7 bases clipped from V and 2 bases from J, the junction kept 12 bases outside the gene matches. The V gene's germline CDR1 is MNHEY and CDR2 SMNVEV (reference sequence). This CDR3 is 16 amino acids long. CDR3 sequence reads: CASKDEGAGGPYEQYF. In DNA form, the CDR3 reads TGTGCCAGCAAGGATGAGGGCGCGGGAGGGCCCTACGAGCAGTACTTC.